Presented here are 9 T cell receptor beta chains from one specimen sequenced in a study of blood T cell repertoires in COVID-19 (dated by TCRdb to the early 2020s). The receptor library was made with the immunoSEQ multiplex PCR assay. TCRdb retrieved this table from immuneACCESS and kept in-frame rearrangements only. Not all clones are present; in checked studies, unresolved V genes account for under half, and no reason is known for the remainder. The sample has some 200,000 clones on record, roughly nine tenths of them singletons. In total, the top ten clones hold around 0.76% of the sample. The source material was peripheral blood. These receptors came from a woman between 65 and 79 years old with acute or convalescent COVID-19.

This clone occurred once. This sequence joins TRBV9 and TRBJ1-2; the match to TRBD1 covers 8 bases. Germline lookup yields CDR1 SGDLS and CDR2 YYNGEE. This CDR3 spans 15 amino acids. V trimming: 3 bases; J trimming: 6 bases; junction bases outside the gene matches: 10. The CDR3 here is CASSGGQGKKNGYTF. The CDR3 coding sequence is TGTGCCAGCAGCGGTGGACAGGGAAAGAAAAATGGCTACACCTTC.

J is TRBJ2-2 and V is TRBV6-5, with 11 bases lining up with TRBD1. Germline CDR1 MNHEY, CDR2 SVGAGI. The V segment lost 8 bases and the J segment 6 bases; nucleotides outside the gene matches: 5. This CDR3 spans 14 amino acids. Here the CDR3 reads CASGRDRGSGELFF. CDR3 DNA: TGTGCCAGCGGAAGGGACAGGGGGTCCGGGGAGCTGTTTTTT.

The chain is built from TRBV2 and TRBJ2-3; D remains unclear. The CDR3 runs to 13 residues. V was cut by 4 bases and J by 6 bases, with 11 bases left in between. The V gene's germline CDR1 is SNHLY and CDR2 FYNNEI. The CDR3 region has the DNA TGTGCCAGCAGTGCGAGCGTTATGGATACGCAGTATTTT. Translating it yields CASSASVMDTQYF.

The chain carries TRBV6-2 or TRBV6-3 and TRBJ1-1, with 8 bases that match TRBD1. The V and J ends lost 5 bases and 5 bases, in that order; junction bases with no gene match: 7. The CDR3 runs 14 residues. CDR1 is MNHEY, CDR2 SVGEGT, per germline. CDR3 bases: TGTGCCAGCAGTCGGACAGGGACTGGGACTGAAGCTTTCTTT. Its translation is CASSRTGTGTEAFF.

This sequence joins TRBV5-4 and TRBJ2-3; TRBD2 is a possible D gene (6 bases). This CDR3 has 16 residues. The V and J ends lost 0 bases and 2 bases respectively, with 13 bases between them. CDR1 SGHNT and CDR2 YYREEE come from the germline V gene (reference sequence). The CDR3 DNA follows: TGTGCCAGCAGCTTGGGAGGCGGGACCCCCACAGATACGCAGTATTTT. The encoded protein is CASSLGGGTPTDTQYF.

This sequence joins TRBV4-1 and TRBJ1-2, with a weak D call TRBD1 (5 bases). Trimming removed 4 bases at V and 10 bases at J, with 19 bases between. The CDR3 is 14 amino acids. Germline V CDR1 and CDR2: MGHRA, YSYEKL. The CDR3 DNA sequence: TGCGCCAGCAGCCCGGCTAATTGGGGGGGTGACTACACCTTC. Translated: CASSPANWGGDYTF.

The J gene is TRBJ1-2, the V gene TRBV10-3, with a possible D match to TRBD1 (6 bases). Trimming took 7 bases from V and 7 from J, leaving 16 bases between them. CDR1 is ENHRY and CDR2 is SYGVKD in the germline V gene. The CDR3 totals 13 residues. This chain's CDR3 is CAITPTGFGGYTF. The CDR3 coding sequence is TGTGCCATCACCCCGACAGGTTTCGGTGGCTACACCTTC.

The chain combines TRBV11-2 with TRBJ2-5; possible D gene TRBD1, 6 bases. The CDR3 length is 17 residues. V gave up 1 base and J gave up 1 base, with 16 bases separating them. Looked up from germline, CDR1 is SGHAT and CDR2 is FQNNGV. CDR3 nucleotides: TGTGCCAGCAGCTTAGGGGGGCGGACTGACGGCCAAGAGACCCAGTACTTC. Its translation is CASSLGGRTDGQETQYF.

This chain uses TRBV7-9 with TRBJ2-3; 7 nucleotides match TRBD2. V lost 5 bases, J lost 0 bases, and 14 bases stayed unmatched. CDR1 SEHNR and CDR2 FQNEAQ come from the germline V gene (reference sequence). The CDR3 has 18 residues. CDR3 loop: CASSTYRGLVGSTDTQYF. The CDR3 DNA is TGTGCCAGCAGCACCTATCGAGGACTAGTAGGCAGCACAGATACGCAGTATTTT.